A single sample gave rise to the 20 T cell receptor beta chains below, sequenced in a study of T cells in Graves' hyperthyroidism and ophthalmopathy. Amplified regions were TCR beta CDR3 sequences from RNA transcripts. HTBI primers drove first-round RT-PCR of the TCR CDR3. A single record per CDR3 protein comes from TCRdb applying MiXCR to the multiplex PCR reads. This table holds over 300,000 distinct CDR3 sequences, roughly 15% found once. Sequencing was performed on blood. The receptors derive from a woman aged 40 to 49 with Graves' ophthalmopathy.

This clonotype occurred many times. This sequence joins TRBV6-1 and TRBJ2-7; D is uncertain. Trimming shortened V by 8 bases and J by 2 bases, and 10 bases separated the two germline ends. This CDR3 is 12 amino acids long. The germline V gene encodes CDR1 MNHNS and CDR2 SASEGT. The CDR3 DNA is TGTGCCAGCTTGTACGAACCCTACGAGCAGTACTTC. Translating it yields CASLYEPYEQYF.

This clonotype was recorded at least ten times. The rearrangement uses TRBV15 and TRBJ2-2; no reliable D call. The CDR3 is 15 amino acids. Germline assignment: CDR1 LNHNV and CDR2 YYDKDF (reference sequence). V lost 0 bases, J lost 1 base, and 6 bases lay in between. CDR3 sequence reads: CATSRDGRNTGELFF. CDR3 DNA: TGTGCCACCAGCAGAGATGGTCGGAACACCGGGGAGCTGTTTTTT.

This clonotype has at least ten counts. The V call is TRBV25-1, the J call TRBJ1-2, with TRBD1 matching over 8 bases. V lost 6 bases to trimming and J lost 4 bases; unmatched junction nucleotides: 7. CDR1 and CDR2 from the germline V gene are MGHDK and SYGVNS. This CDR3 comprises 14 residues. The DNA for the CDR3 is TGTGCCAGCAGCGAGACAGGGGTCCCCTATGGCTACACCTTC. Its protein product is CASSETGVPYGYTF.

This clonotype was counted only a few times. This rearrangement joins TRBV7-2 to TRBJ1-6; 7 nucleotides line up with TRBD1. CDR3 length: 16 residues. V shed 5 bases, J shed 6 bases, and the junction held 10 bases outside the gene matches. CDR1 is SGHTA and CDR2 is FQGNSA in the germline V gene. Here the CDR3 DNA reads TGTGCCAGCAGCCAGGGGGGGGGCTGGGGTAATTCACCCCTCCACTTT. It specifies CASSQGGGWGNSPLHF.

The chain joins TRBV20-1 to TRBJ1-6; 11 nucleotides match TRBD1. CDR1 DFQATT and CDR2 SNEGSKA come from the germline V gene (reference sequence). This CDR3 contains 16 residues. The V segment lost 5 bases and the J segment 7 bases; nucleotides outside the gene matches: 10. CDR3 sequence reads: CSARPGQGGKNSPLHF. DNA for the CDR3: TGCAGTGCTCGCCCGGGACAGGGGGGAAAAAATTCACCCCTCCACTTT.

This clonotype has just a few counts. The rearrangement links TRBV15 to TRBJ2-5; D is perhaps TRBD1 (6 bases). The V and J ends lost 1 base and 2 bases respectively, with 11 bases between them. This CDR3 region has 15 residues. Germline-derived CDR1 and CDR2 are LNHNV and YYDKDF (reference sequence). CDR3: CATSRGPGQQETQYF. The CDR3 DNA reads TGTGCCACCAGCAGAGGACCCGGACAGCAAGAGACCCAGTACTTC.

This clonotype was recorded many times. V is TRBV27 and J is TRBJ1-6, with 8 nucleotides matching TRBD1. This CDR3 has 15 residues. With 6 bases clipped from V and 9 bases from J, the junction kept 10 bases outside the gene matches. CDR1 MNHEY and CDR2 SMNVEV come from the germline V gene (reference sequence). CDR3 coding DNA: TGTGCCAGCAGAGCCTCCGGGACAGGCCTTTCACCCCTCCACTTT. Translated: CASRASGTGLSPLHF.

In this sample, this clonotype turned up many times. V usage is TRBV20-1 and J usage is TRBJ1-3; no reliable D call. The ends were cut back, 4 bases at V and 3 bases at J, with 4 bases in the middle. Germline V gene lookup returns CDR1 DFQATT and CDR2 SNEGSKA (reference sequence). There are 11 residues in the CDR3. CDR3 in DNA: TGCAGTGCTAACGGTGGAAACACCATATATTTT. This sequence encodes CSANGGNTIYF.

This clonotype has ten or more counts. The chain is built from TRBV6-2 or TRBV6-3 and TRBJ1-5; 10 bases are shared with TRBD1. Germline V CDR1 and CDR2: MNHEY, SVGEGT. J was trimmed by 1 base and V by 6 bases; bases with no gene match: 12. The CDR3 is 18 residues long. The CDR3 region is CASSIRDRGASSNQPQHF. The CDR3, as DNA: TGTGCCAGCAGCATCCGGGACAGGGGAGCATCAAGCAATCAGCCCCAGCATTTT.

This clonotype was counted a few times. The J gene is TRBJ2-7, the V gene TRBV27; no firm D call. V was cut by 5 bases and J by 9 bases, with 17 bases left in between. CDR1 and CDR2 from the germline V gene are MNHEY and SMNVEV (reference sequence). This CDR3 has 13 amino acids. This CDR3 reads CASSRTDLRGQYF. As DNA, the CDR3 is TGTGCCAGCAGTAGGACGGACCTACGAGGGCAGTACTTC.

The chain links TRBV10-1 to TRBJ2-2, with TRBD2 as a possible D gene (5 bases). Germline CDR1 WNHNN, CDR2 SYGVQD (reference sequence). The length of the CDR3 is 14 residues. V lost 4 bases and J lost 7, with 13 bases in between. This chain's CDR3 is CASSAASSVGELFF. CDR3 sequence (DNA): TGCGCCAGCAGTGCGGCTAGCTCGGTCGGGGAGCTGTTTTTT.

There are a few counts of this clonotype. The rearrangement uses TRBV4-2 and TRBJ2-2, with 12 bases aligning to TRBD2. The CDR3 loop spans 17 amino acids. Trimming took 2 bases from V and 2 from J; bases not matched to a gene: 3. CDR1 and CDR2 (germline): LGHNA, YNFKEQ. CDR3 protein: CASSQSSGGANTGELFF. CDR3 bases: TGTGCCAGCAGCCAATCTAGCGGGGGGGCCAACACCGGGGAGCTGTTTTTT.

The chain combines TRBV3-1 with TRBJ2-2; 11 bases agree with TRBD2. CDR1 is LGHDT and CDR2 is YNNKEL in the germline V gene (reference sequence). CDR3 length equals 20 residues. V was clipped by 0 bases and J by 6 bases; unmatched bases: 15. CDR3: CASSQDKGLAGGGRPGELFF. CDR3 DNA: TGTGCCAGCAGCCAAGATAAGGGTCTAGCGGGGGGCGGACGGCCCGGGGAGCTGTTTTTT.

At least ten counts were recorded for this clonotype. The rearrangement joins TRBV11-2 to TRBJ1-4; the match to TRBD1 covers 9 bases. V lost 5 bases to trimming and J lost 1 base; unmatched junction nucleotides: 5. The CDR3 is 16 amino acids. CDR1 and CDR2 (germline): SGHAT, FQNNGV. CDR3 in DNA: TGTGCCAGCAGCGAAGGACAGGGGAGAACTAATGAAAAACTGTTTTTT. It encodes CASSEGQGRTNEKLFF.

This chain joins TRBV13 and TRBJ2-4; D is perhaps TRBD1 (6 bases). The CDR3 spans 17 residues. Deletions cut 5 bases from V and 3 bases from J, with 20 bases between. The germline V gene has CDR1 PRHDT and CDR2 FYEKMQ (reference sequence). The CDR3 DNA reads as TGTGCCAGCAGCAACTACAGGGAGCCTTTGGTCAAAAACATTCAGTACTTC. This encodes CASSNYREPLVKNIQYF.

This clonotype was seen ten or more times. The J gene is TRBJ1-6, the V gene TRBV6-1; unclear D gene. Trimming cost V 6 bases and J 5 bases, with 14 bases left between them. CDR3 size: 15 residues. Germline V lookup: CDR1 MNHNS, CDR2 SASEGT. CDR3 loop: CASSETTANNSPLHF. The DNA of the CDR3 is TGTGCCAGCAGCGAAACGACGGCGAATAATTCACCCCTCCACTTT.

There are many counts of this clonotype. This sequence joins TRBV12-3 or TRBV12-4 and TRBJ2-6, with TRBD1 matching 10 bases. J gave up 1 base and V 5 bases, and 5 bases lay outside the gene matches. The CDR3 runs to 17 residues. Written as DNA, the CDR3 is TGTGCCAGCAGTCTAGGGACAGGGGTGTCTGGGGCCAACGTCCTGACTTTC. It is translated as CASSLGTGVSGANVLTF.

The chain has TRBV29-1 and TRBJ1-4, with 7 bases matching TRBD1. J gave up 7 bases and V 5 bases, and 7 bases lay outside the gene matches. The CDR3 has 13 amino acids. Per germline, CDR1 SQVTM and CDR2 ANQGSEA. The CDR3 coding sequence is TGCAGCGTTCTGGGACAGTCCTCTGAAAAACTGTTTTTT. Residues: CSVLGQSSEKLFF.

V and J are TRBV20-1 and TRBJ2-7; D uncertain. Germline V gene data show CDR1 as DFQATT and CDR2 as SNEGSKA (reference sequence). Trimming removed 6 bases at V and 2 bases at J, with 17 bases between. The CDR3 runs 14 residues. CDR3 nucleotide sequence: TGCAGTGCCCAGAGTGATAGTCTCGCCTACGAGCAGTACTTC. Translation: CSAQSDSLAYEQYF.

This clonotype occurred many times. The chain combines TRBV7-2 with TRBJ2-2; unclear D gene. The germline V and J ends were trimmed by 5 bases and 4 bases, with 8 bases remaining between them. CDR3 size: 13 residues. Germline CDR1 and CDR2: SGHTA and FQGNSA. The CDR3 sequence is CASSNRPTGELFF. The CDR3 DNA sequence: TGTGCCAGCAGCAATCGTCCCACCGGGGAGCTGTTTTTT.